This TCR beta chain was sequenced for a study of technical replicates of blood from a few donors. V was clipped by 6 bases and J by 0 bases, with 12 bases between them. The CDR3 totals 15 residues. CDR1 SNHLY and CDR2 FYNNEI come from the germline V gene. Produced via immunoSEQ multiplex PCR; TCRdb's table is partial and in-frame only. The sample shows approximately 76,000 clones, approximately 83% of them seen only once. The chain uses TRBV2 and TRBJ2-1; D remains ambiguous. The specimen sequenced was PBMCs. The receptor comes from a human donor in good health. Some clones in this sample may be carry-over from other donors' samples. The CDR3 loop reads CASSARRSSYNEQFF. The CDR3 DNA reads TGTGCCAGCAGCGCCCGGAGAAGCTCCTACAATGAGCAGTTCTTC. The full variable domain, completed using reference TRBV2 and TRBJ2-1, is EPEVTQTPSHQVTQMGQEVILRCVPISNHLYFYWYRQILGQKVEFLVSFYNNEISEKSEIFDDQFSVERPDGSNFTLKIRSTKLEDSAMYFCASSARRSSYNEQFFGPGTRLTVL.